The entry below describes one T cell receptor beta chain. The source of the sample is a study of shared clonotypes between healthy human individuals. Sequenced by immunoSEQ multiplex PCR; TCRdb stores in-frame clones only, minus some. The sample contains about 1.1 million clones, approximately 75% of which appear only once. Per the germline V gene, CDR1 is SNHLY and CDR2 is FYNNEI. The CDR3 length is 15 residues. With V trimmed by 7 bases and J by 2 bases, 7 bases remained unmatched. This chain joins TRBV2 and TRBJ2-7, with 11 positions matching TRBD2. The TCR originated in a young man in good health. Some clones in this sample may be carry-over from other donors' samples. Sequenced: memory CD4+ T cells from PBMCs. Subset indicated: CD45RA-negative fraction. The CDR3 is CASNLGLAETYEQYF. CDR3 nucleotides: TGTGCCAGCAACCTGGGACTAGCGGAGACCTACGAGCAGTACTTC.